This TCR beta chain derives from a study of patients and donors after allogeneic stem cell transplantation. This clonotype turned up a few times. V lost 1 base, J lost 2 bases, and 5 bases stayed unmatched. CDR3 length: 17 residues. Germline CDR1 reads LGHDT; CDR2 reads YNNKEL (reference sequence). TCRdb used MiXCR to reprocess the RT-PCR reads, holding one entry per CDR3 protein. The data show about 960,000 distinct CDR3 sequences, about a sixth seen once. Sequenced input: blood, either unsorted or a sorted T cell fraction (not recorded which). The V gene is TRBV3-1, the J gene TRBJ2-2, with 9 bases aligning to TRBD2. The sequence was obtained from a human donor who was either an allogeneic HSCT recipient or a stem cell or donor lymphocyte infusion donor (not recorded which). It is not recorded whose cells these are; they may come from a transplant donor. The CDR3 coding sequence is TGTGCCAGCAGCCAAGTCTTTAGCGGGGGTAACACCGGGGAGCTGTTTTTT. The encoded protein is CASSQVFSGGNTGELFF.